Below are 11 T cell receptor beta chains sequenced from a single sample in a study of blood T cell repertoires in COVID-19. The table came from immunoSEQ multiplex PCR; TCRdb's copy has only in-frame clones and leaves some out. The sample lists 120,000 to 150,000 clones, around four fifths occurring once. The sample was peripheral blood. These receptors were collected from a woman aged 40 to 49 with active or convalescent COVID-19.

The chain combines TRBV19 with TRBJ2-3, with TRBD1 matching over 9 bases. Germline V gene sequence: CDR1 LNHDA, CDR2 SQIVND (reference sequence). The CDR3 consists of 17 residues. V dropped 6 bases and J dropped 4; count of bases not matched to a gene: 14. CDR3 in amino acids: CASSLKRRTGEADTQYF. The CDR3 nucleotides read TGTGCCAGTAGCCTTAAACGTCGGACAGGGGAAGCAGATACGCAGTATTTT.

A single count supports this clone. V usage is TRBV27 and J usage is TRBJ2-1, with 8 bases identical to TRBD2. With 5 bases clipped from V and 6 bases from J, the junction kept 9 bases outside the gene matches. Looked up from germline, CDR1 is MNHEY and CDR2 is SMNVEV (reference sequence). This CDR3 has 15 amino acids. The CDR3 loop reads CASSVTSGYFNEQFF. The CDR3 DNA is TGTGCCAGCAGTGTCACTAGCGGATACTTCAATGAGCAGTTCTTC.

In its sample, this clone was seen a few times. The chain employs TRBV3-1 (or the pseudogene TRBV3-2) and TRBJ1-3, with D unclear. The ends were cut back, 7 bases at V and 0 bases at J, with 7 bases in the middle. The CDR3 loop spans 13 amino acids. Looked up from germline, CDR1 is LGHDT and CDR2 is YNNKEL (reference sequence). The CDR3 sequence: CASTYSSGNTIYF. The CDR3 bases are TGTGCCAGCACCTACAGCTCTGGAAACACCATATATTTT.

This chain joins TRBV19 and TRBJ2-7; 12 bases are shared with TRBD2. The length of the CDR3 is 15 residues. The J segment lost 2 bases and the V segment lost 5 bases, leaving 4 bases of the junction unmatched. Looked up from germline, CDR1 is LNHDA and CDR2 is SQIVND (reference sequence). The CDR3 protein is CASSRTSGTTYEQYF. Written as DNA, the CDR3 is TGTGCCAGTAGTCGGACTAGCGGGACTACCTACGAGCAGTACTTC.

The chain joins TRBV30 to TRBJ1-2; a weak D match, TRBD1 (5 bases). The length of the CDR3 is 14 residues. Germline CDR1 GTSNPN, CDR2 SVGIG (reference sequence). Trimming stripped 1 base from V and 7 bases from J, with 16 bases between. The CDR3 DNA reads as TGTGCCTGGAGTGATGTTGCAGTCCAGGGTGGCTACACCTTC. Protein sequence: CAWSDVAVQGGYTF.

The genes are TRBV5-6 and TRBJ2-7, with 9 positions matching TRBD1. The CDR3 runs to 14 residues. The junction had 5 bases not matched to a gene; V was cut back by 0 bases and J by 7 bases. Per the germline V gene, CDR1 is SGHDT and CDR2 is YYEEEE. The CDR3 region is CASSLGQGGWEQYF. The DNA of the CDR3 is TGTGCCAGCAGCTTGGGACAGGGGGGATGGGAGCAGTACTTC.

The V call is TRBV3-1 (or the pseudogene TRBV3-2), the J call TRBJ1-1; 7 positions agree with TRBD1. The J segment lost 6 bases and the V segment lost 6 bases, leaving 4 bases of the junction unmatched. The CDR3 contains 12 residues. Germline V CDR1 and CDR2: LGHDT, YNNKEL (reference sequence). The CDR3, as DNA: TGTGCCAGCAGTCACACAGGGGCTGAAGCTTTCTTT. Amino acid sequence: CASSHTGAEAFF.

V usage is TRBV19 and J usage is TRBJ1-1; D unclear. V was shortened by 1 base and J by 4 bases, with 10 bases between the two germline ends. Germline V gene sequence: CDR1 LNHDA, CDR2 SQIVND (reference sequence). CDR3 size: 14 residues. The DNA for the CDR3 is TGTGCCAGTAGTATAGGTGCCCTGAGCACTGAAGCTTTCTTT. Translating it yields CASSIGALSTEAFF.

The chain has TRBV7-2 and TRBJ2-3; D perhaps matches TRBD2 (5 bases). The CDR3 is 12 residues long. The germline V gene has CDR1 SGHTA and CDR2 FQGNSA. V was trimmed by 5 bases and J by 9 bases, leaving 12 bases between them. The CDR3: CASSPTRNTQYF. CDR3 bases: TGTGCCAGCAGCCCAACTAGGAACACGCAGTATTTT.

The J gene is TRBJ1-6, the V gene TRBV5-1; weak D call: TRBD1 (5 bases). The length of the CDR3 is 13 residues. The V and J ends lost 3 bases and 11 bases respectively, with 12 bases between them. Germline V gene lookup returns CDR1 SGHRS and CDR2 YFSETQ. Here the CDR3 reads CASSSGHSPPLHF. The CDR3 DNA reads as TGCGCCAGCAGCTCCGGACACAGTCCACCCCTCCACTTT.

This clone was counted only a few times. This rearrangement joins TRBV20-1 to TRBJ1-1; no clear D gene. The V end was cut by 7 bases, the J end by 1 base, with 7 bases between. CDR1 is DFQATT, CDR2 SNEGSKA, per germline (reference sequence). This CDR3 spans 11 amino acids. CDR3 in DNA: TGCAGTGTATCCCGGAACACTGAAGCTTTCTTT. Its translation: CSVSRNTEAFF.